The source of this T cell receptor beta chain is a study of tumor-infiltrating lymphocytes in primary liver carcinoma. Background on the study: Ages ranged from 30 to 69, with HCC or mixed HCC-cholangiocarcinoma. Roughly 3.5 to 8 million productive TCRbeta reads came from each sample, comparable across tissue types.

A note on this clonotype: What it binds is unknown. Since no conserved phenylalanine or tryptophan closes the CDR3, a read error is the likely cause.

Priming with a constant-region primer yielded TCR beta cDNA from roughly 490 ng total RNA. Libraries for TCR beta were built through three nested multiplex PCR rounds, which together made up a slightly modified ARM-PCR procedure. For roughly 11 cycles apiece, the opening two PCR rounds ran with TRBV1-TRBV30 forward primers and a C-beta reverse primer. TCRdb used MiXCR to reprocess the multiplex PCR reads, holding one entry per CDR3 protein. The sample has about 64,000 distinct CDR3 sequences; about 65% are singletons. Extraction of RNA together with DNA used 20-30 mg of unsorted bulk tissue. Trimming shortened V by 2 bases and J by 6 bases, and 16 bases separated the two germline ends. CDR3 length: 16 residues. Germline-derived CDR1 and CDR2 are SGHDN and FVKESK. Findings and caveats of the study: Tumor-adjacent and tumor-blood pairs showed less overlap than tumor region pairs. Only around 7-25% of top clones occurred in all five tumor regions.

This sequence originates from a man aged 35 to 55 with primary liver carcinoma and hepatitis B virus infection. This chain joins TRBV14 and TRBJ2-2; D call uncertain. The sequenced material came from liver tumor tissue from sampling region 4. This sample's subset: tumor region T4, right-lateral pole. For the CDR3, the DNA is TGTGCCAGCAGCCAAAATCCGGTGGGAACGGCCGGGGAGCTGTTTCTT. Its protein product is CASSQNPVGTAGELFL.